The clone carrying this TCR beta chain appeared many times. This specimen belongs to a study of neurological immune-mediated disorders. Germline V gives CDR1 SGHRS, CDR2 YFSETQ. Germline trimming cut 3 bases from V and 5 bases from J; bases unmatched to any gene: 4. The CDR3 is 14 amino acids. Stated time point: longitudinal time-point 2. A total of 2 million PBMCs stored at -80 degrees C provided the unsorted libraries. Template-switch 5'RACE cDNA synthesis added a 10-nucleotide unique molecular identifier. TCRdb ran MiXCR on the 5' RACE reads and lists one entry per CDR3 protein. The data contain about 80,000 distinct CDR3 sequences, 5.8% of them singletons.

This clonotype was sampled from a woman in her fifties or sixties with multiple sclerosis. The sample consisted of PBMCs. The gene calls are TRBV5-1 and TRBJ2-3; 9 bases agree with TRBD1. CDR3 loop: CASSSPGQGDTQYF. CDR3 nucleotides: TGCGCCAGCAGCTCCCCGGGACAGGGAGATACGCAGTATTTT. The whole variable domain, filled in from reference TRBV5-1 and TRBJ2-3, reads KAGVTQTPRYLIKTRGQQVTLSCSPISGHRSVSWYQQTPGQGLQFLFEYFSETQRNKGNFPGRFSGRQFSNSRSEMNVSTLELGDSALYLCASSSPGQGDTQYFGPGTRLTVL.